The subject of this entry is one TCR beta chain. The antigen remains unidentified. The sample is drawn from a study of lymphopenia after photon versus proton radiotherapy. Study-wide points: Oligoclonal CD8+ Temra expansion after nadir drove photon patients' diversity drop.

Generated by immunoSEQ multiplex PCR, the TCRdb table keeps only in-frame clones and is missing some. The sample has over 25,000 clones, roughly 90% seen once. This CDR3 is built from 16 residues. Germline assignment: CDR1 SEHNR and CDR2 FQNEAQ (reference sequence). V gave up 8 bases and J gave up 2 bases; unmatched junction bases: 8. Sequenced material: peripheral blood, taken from a patient treated with photon-based radiotherapy. The rearrangement uses TRBV7-9 and TRBJ2-2; the match to TRBD2 covers 10 bases. The sequence came from a woman aged 45 to 65 with pancreatic cancer. CDR3 sequence reads: CASVLTSGYNTGELFF. The CDR3 DNA sequence: TGTGCCAGCGTCCTGACTAGCGGGTATAACACCGGGGAGCTGTTTTTT.